Only a few counts were recorded for the clone carrying this T cell receptor beta chain. The data stem from a study of T-cell reconstitution after alpha-beta-depleted transplantation in children. Library preparation (for TCRbeta) was performed with unique molecular identifiers. TCRdb analysed the PCR reads with MiXCR anew, one entry per CDR3 protein. Of roughly 400,000 distinct CDR3 sequences in the sample, 20% were seen once. This CDR3 is 15 amino acids long. The V gene lost 1 base and the J gene lost 0 bases, with 8 bases spanning the gap. CDR1 and CDR2 from the germline V gene are MGHRA and YSYEKL. The source was PBMCs from the stem cell graft donor, collected from the stem cell graft. This TCR derives from a human donor who donated a stem cell graft to a child with acute myeloid leukemia. V usage is TRBV4-1 and J usage is TRBJ2-3; no firm D call. CDR3 DNA: TGCGCCAGCAGCCAAGGCCCGGAGAGCACAGATACGCAGTATTTT. It translates to CASSQGPESTDTQYF.